These 32 T cell receptor beta chains originate from one sample sequenced in a study of vaccination and CD4 T cells after COVID-19. These receptors lack a known antigen. Treatment given: approximately nine-day PBMC culture with coronavirus spike peptide pools or control peptides (ViraFEST assay). Oncomine TCR Beta short-read sequencing was applied to DNA from cultured CD4+ T cells. TCRdb fed the PCR reads into MiXCR, producing one record per CDR3 protein. The table includes around 13,000 distinct CDR3 sequences, roughly 44% detected once. Sequences were obtained from CD4+ T cells from blood, cultured in vitro. The receptors shown here come from a human donor who had recovered from COVID-19.

This clonotype was recorded a few times. CDR3 nucleotide sequence: TGTGCCAGCAGTTACGGAGGGCTCATCCGCGAGCAGTACTTC. It encodes CASSYGGLIREQYF. The chain recombines TRBV6-5 with TRBJ2-7; perhaps TRBD2 as D (6 bases). V was clipped by 2 bases and J by 6 bases, with 14 bases between them. The CDR3 sequence is 14 residues long. Germline-derived CDR1 and CDR2 are MNHEY and SVGAGI.

The chain uses TRBV11-2 and TRBJ2-7, with TRBD1 matching 7 bases. This CDR3 is built from 16 residues. V lost 5 bases and J lost 2; bases outside the gene matches: 12. The germline V gene has CDR1 SGHAT and CDR2 FQNNGV. The CDR3 reads CASSPYLDRTAYEQYF. In nucleotides, the CDR3 is TGTGCCAGCAGCCCCTACCTGGACAGGACGGCCTACGAGCAGTACTTC. Complete variable domain (other parts from reference TRBV11-2 and TRBJ2-7): EAGVAQSPRYKIIEKRQSVAFWCNPISGHATLYWYQQILGQGPKLLIQFQNNGVVDDSQLPKDRFSAERLKGVDSTLKIQPAKLEDSAVYLCASSPYLDRTAYEQYFGPGTRLTVT.

This clonotype has just one count. CDR3 nucleotides: TGTGCCAGCAGTCCCCAGGGGGCTCTGTCCACAGATACGCAGTATTTT. Translated, it gives CASSPQGALSTDTQYF. This chain uses TRBV12-3 or TRBV12-4 with TRBJ2-3; TRBD1 agrees at 8 bases. V lost 5 bases, J lost 2 bases, and 9 bases stayed unmatched. The CDR3 is 16 amino acids.

V gene TRBV12-3 or TRBV12-4 combines with J gene TRBJ2-5, with D perhaps given as TRBD1 or TRBD2 (6 bases each). The V end was cut by 5 bases, the J end by 5 bases, with 18 bases between. The CDR3 extends over 15 amino acids. Written as DNA, the CDR3 is TGTGCCAGCAGTGCCACACAACGGGGGCGGGAGACCCAGTACTTC. This codes for CASSATQRGRETQYF.

The CDR3 reads CATRVRTGLAGELFF. DNA for the CDR3: TGTGCCACCAGGGTTAGAACAGGGTTGGCCGGGGAGCTGTTTTTT. The chain joins TRBV6-1 to TRBJ2-2; weak D call: TRBD1 (6 bases). Germline V gene sequence: CDR1 MNHNS, CDR2 SASEGT. V gave up 10 bases and J gave up 6 bases, with 21 bases separating them. The CDR3 contains 15 residues.

The chain links TRBV6-1 to TRBJ1-1; 7 bases are shared with TRBD1. Trimming cost V 5 bases and J 8 bases; bases outside gene matches: 14. The CDR3 extends over 15 amino acids. The germline V gene has CDR1 MNHNS and CDR2 SASEGT. CDR3 nucleotides: TGTGCCAGCAGTCGCTCTCCGGGACAGAACAAAGAAGCTTTCTTT. Translation gives CASSRSPGQNKEAFF.

This chain connects TRBV6-2 or TRBV6-3 to TRBJ2-2, with 8 bases fitting TRBD2. With V trimmed by 6 bases and J by 1 base, 19 bases remained unmatched. Germline V gene data show CDR1 as MNHEY and CDR2 as SVGEGT. The CDR3 loop spans 20 amino acids. The CDR3 region has the DNA TGTGCCAGCAGCTTCTCGGGACTAGTGGGAGCTGGGCTGAACACCGGGGAGCTGTTTTTT. Its protein is CASSFSGLVGAGLNTGELFF.

J is TRBJ2-3 and V is TRBV19, with 9 bases that match TRBD1. The trim removed 5 bases at V and 7 bases at J, leaving 16 bases unmatched. The CDR3 runs to 17 residues. The germline gives CDR1 LNHDA, CDR2 SQIVND (reference sequence). The CDR3 is CASSFRDRVIGGNTQYF. The CDR3 DNA follows: TGTGCCAGTAGTTTCCGGGACAGGGTGATCGGTGGAAATACGCAGTATTTT.

This clonotype was observed once. The V gene is TRBV5-1, the J gene TRBJ2-3; 7 bases match TRBD1. There are 15 residues in the CDR3. V was clipped by 4 bases and J by 0 bases; unmatched bases: 5. The V gene's germline CDR1 is SGHRS and CDR2 YFSETQ. CDR3 loop: CASSQTGLSTDTQYF. Written as DNA, the CDR3 is TGCGCCAGCAGCCAGACAGGGCTCAGCACAGATACGCAGTATTTT.

The chain couples TRBV24-1 to TRBJ1-2, with D unclear. CDR3 length: 13 amino acids. V was cut by 4 bases and J by 5 bases, with 10 bases left in between. CDR1 KGHDR and CDR2 SFDVKD come from the germline V gene. As DNA, the CDR3 is TGTGCCACCAGTGACCCTACAGTTTATGGCTACACCTTC. This sequence encodes CATSDPTVYGYTF.

The chain links TRBV28 to TRBJ2-5; D possibly corresponds to TRBD2 (6 bases). The CDR3 length is 17 residues. V was trimmed by 5 bases and J by 4 bases, leaving 23 bases between them. Germline lookup yields CDR1 MDHEN and CDR2 SYDVKM. The CDR3 nucleotides are TGTGCCAGCAGTACCAATCCCTTGCTAGCGCAGTTAGAGACCCAGTACTTC. It yields the protein CASSTNPLLAQLETQYF.

To note about this clonotype: The junction differs from germline at one of its ends, possibly a read error. This chain links TRBV7-9 with TRBJ2-7, with a weak D call TRBD2 (6 bases). CDR3 length equals 17 residues. Germline assignment: CDR1 SEHNR and CDR2 FQNEAQ (reference sequence). The CDR3 sequence is CASSYPSNLANSYEQYF. In nucleotides, the CDR3 is TGCGCCAGCAGCTACCCGTCAAACCTAGCGAACTCCTACGAGCAGTACTTC.

The rearrangement uses TRBV4-3 and TRBJ2-2; D gene uncertain. This CDR3 contains 15 residues. In germline, CDR1 is LGHNA, CDR2 YSLEER. V was shortened by 3 bases and J by 4 bases, with 12 bases between the two germline ends. The CDR3 DNA reads as TGCGCCAGCAGCCACTCGGATGGATTCACCGGGGAGCTGTTTTTT. Amino acids: CASSHSDGFTGELFF.

The chain combines TRBV7-6 with TRBJ2-2; D gene uncertain. Germline V gene lookup returns CDR1 SGHVS and CDR2 FNYEAQ. Trimming cost V 3 bases and J 5 bases, with 10 bases left between them. This CDR3 comprises 14 residues. For the CDR3, the DNA is TGTGCCAGCAGCTTCGTAGCCAGGACCGGGGAGCTGTTTTTT. Translation gives CASSFVARTGELFF.

This chain links TRBV11-2 with TRBJ1-1, with D possibly TRBD1 on 6 matching bases. Germline CDR1 reads SGHAT; CDR2 reads FQNNGV. The CDR3 runs 16 residues. Deletions cut 4 bases from V and 0 bases from J, with 15 bases between. The CDR3 DNA reads as TGTGCCAGCAGCTCCCTGCGACAGGAGATGAACACTGAAGCTTTCTTT. This sequence encodes CASSSLRQEMNTEAFF.

This clonotype was counted once. The chain carries TRBV11-2 and TRBJ2-7; D is unresolved. The germline gives CDR1 SGHAT, CDR2 FQNNGV. The CDR3 sequence is 14 residues long. V gave up 6 bases and J gave up 2 bases, with 14 bases separating them. This chain's CDR3 is CASRPSSLTYEQYF. As DNA, the CDR3 is TGTGCCAGCAGACCCTCTTCGCTGACCTACGAGCAGTACTTC.

The chain joins TRBV11-2 to TRBJ2-7; D is unclear. CDR3 length: 15 amino acids. Trimming stripped 5 bases from V and 3 bases from J, with 17 bases between. The germline CDR1 and CDR2 sequences are SGHAT and FQNNGV. The CDR3 DNA is TGTGCCAGCAGCCCCGGACCCCGGAACTTCTACGAGCAGTACTTC. Protein sequence: CASSPGPRNFYEQYF.

The gene calls are TRBV7-9 and TRBJ2-3, with D possibly TRBD1 on 5 matching bases. The germline V and J ends were trimmed by 3 bases and 0 bases, with 7 bases remaining between them. The CDR3 spans 14 residues. CDR1 is SEHNR and CDR2 is FQNEAQ in the germline V gene (reference sequence). The CDR3 nucleotides are TGTGCCAGCAGCTTCCAGGGTAGCACAGATACGCAGTATTTT. This translates into CASSFQGSTDTQYF.

CDR3 DNA sequence: TGCGCCAGCACCCCGGGGACCGCGCACACTGAAGCTTTCTTT. It codes for CASTPGTAHTEAFF. The rearrangement links TRBV5-1 to TRBJ1-1; D may be TRBD1 (5 bases). The germline gives CDR1 SGHRS, CDR2 YFSETQ. The CDR3 length is 14 residues. V shed 6 bases and J shed 3 bases, with 15 bases lying between them. The whole variable domain, remainder taken from reference TRBV5-1 and TRBJ1-1, is KAGVTQTPRYLIKTRGQQVTLSCSPISGHRSVSWYQQTPGQGLQFLFEYFSETQRNKGNFPGRFSGRQFSNSRSEMNVSTLELGDSALYLCASTPGTAHTEAFFGQGTRLTVV.

This clonotype was observed a handful of times. V gene TRBV28 combines with J gene TRBJ1-1; no definite D call. Trimming removed 7 bases from V and 0 bases from J, with 12 bases in between. The CDR3 sequence is 14 residues long. In germline, CDR1 is MDHEN, CDR2 SYDVKM. In nucleotides, the CDR3 is TGTGCCAGCAAGCCCAGGCCCATGAACACTGAAGCTTTCTTT. Encoded protein: CASKPRPMNTEAFF.

The chain couples TRBV2 to TRBJ2-5, with D perhaps being TRBD1 or TRBD2 (5 bases each). Germline assignment: CDR1 SNHLY and CDR2 FYNNEI. The V and J ends lost 7 bases and 4 bases respectively, with 13 bases between them. This CDR3 is 13 amino acids long. CDR3 coding DNA: TGTGCCAGCACCGTGGGACCACGAGAGACCCAGTACTTC. Its translation is CASTVGPRETQYF. Complete variable domain (other parts from reference TRBV2 and TRBJ2-5): EPEVTQTPSHQVTQMGQEVILRCVPISNHLYFYWYRQILGQKVEFLVSFYNNEISEKSEIFDDQFSVERPDGSNFTLKIRSTKLEDSAMYFCASTVGPRETQYFGPGTRLLVL.

A single count supports this clonotype. This rearrangement joins TRBV11-3 to TRBJ2-3, with a possible D match to TRBD1 (5 bases). V lost 1 base and J lost 2, with 7 bases in between. Germline lookup yields CDR1 SGHNT and CDR2 YENEEA. The CDR3 runs 14 residues. The CDR3 DNA reads as TGTGCCAGCAGCTTAGCACAGGCCACAGATACGCAGTATTTT. Translation gives CASSLAQATDTQYF.

The V and J genes are TRBV4-2 and TRBJ2-1, with D possibly being TRBD2 (6 bases). Looked up from germline, CDR1 is LGHNA and CDR2 is YNFKEQ. Between the trimmed V and J ends, which lost 3 bases and 0 bases, there was a span of 9 bases. This CDR3 has 15 residues. Here the CDR3 reads CASSHMEGSYNEQFF. The DNA of the CDR3 is TGTGCCAGCAGCCACATGGAGGGCTCCTACAATGAGCAGTTCTTC.

The chain couples TRBV7-9 to TRBJ2-4; D is possibly TRBD1 or TRBD2 (5 bases each). CDR1 and CDR2 from the germline V gene are SEHNR and FQNEAQ (reference sequence). The CDR3 consists of 15 residues. V was pared by 1 base and J by 6 bases, with 13 bases between. CDR3 DNA: TGTGCCAGCAGCTTAGGAGGGGCCTCCTTAAACATTCAGTACTTC. This sequence encodes CASSLGGASLNIQYF.

V and J are TRBV4-2 and TRBJ2-4; 15 positions match TRBD2. Germline V gives CDR1 LGHNA, CDR2 YNFKEQ. The CDR3 runs to 19 residues. V lost 4 bases to trimming and J lost 1 base; unmatched junction nucleotides: 8. CDR3 residues: CASSPRTSGRADAKNIQYF. The DNA of the CDR3 is TGTGCCAGCAGCCCCCGGACTAGCGGGAGGGCCGATGCCAAAAACATTCAGTACTTC.

This clonotype was detected only a few times. V is TRBV12-3 or TRBV12-4 and J is TRBJ2-5, with a weak D call TRBD2 (6 bases). CDR3 length: 13 residues. V gave up 2 bases and J gave up 3 bases, with 7 bases separating them. The CDR3 DNA follows: TGTGCCAGCAGTTTATCGGGAGAAGAGACCCAGTACTTC. It specifies CASSLSGEETQYF.

A few counts support this clonotype. This sequence joins TRBV7-2 and TRBJ2-7, with D unresolved. The CDR3 runs 13 residues. The V gene's germline CDR1 is SGHTA and CDR2 FQGNSA. Trimming shortened V by 4 bases and J by 2 bases, and 9 bases separated the two germline ends. CDR3 residues: CASSSHNAYEQYF. The CDR3 DNA reads TGTGCCAGCAGCTCTCACAACGCCTACGAGCAGTACTTC. Variable domain in full (rest from reference TRBV7-2 and TRBJ2-7): GAGVSQSPSNKVTEKGKDVELRCDPISGHTALYWYRQSLGQGLEFLIYFQGNSAPDKSGLPSDRFSAERTGGSVSTLTIQRTQQEDSAVYLCASSSHNAYEQYFGPGTRLTVT.

The table lists this clonotype with a few counts. V gene TRBV2 combines with J gene TRBJ2-2, with D possibly TRBD1 on 7 matching bases. The CDR3 extends over 14 amino acids. Germline CDR1 is SNHLY and CDR2 is FYNNEI. The germline V and J ends were trimmed by 8 bases and 5 bases, with 15 bases remaining between them. The CDR3 reads CASSGGGGTGELFF. For the CDR3, the DNA is TGTGCCAGCTCAGGGGGAGGTGGAACCGGGGAGCTGTTTTTT.

The chain has TRBV20-1 and TRBJ1-4; D remains ambiguous. V lost 6 bases, J lost 12 bases, and 23 bases lay in between. The CDR3 is made up of 14 amino acids. Germline V lookup: CDR1 DFQATT, CDR2 SNEGSKA (reference sequence). The CDR3 here is CSAPGLGLGWELFF. CDR3 coding DNA: TGCAGTGCCCCGGGCCTGGGTCTAGGTTGGGAACTGTTTTTT.

This clonotype was detected a few times. The chain couples TRBV6-5 to TRBJ2-7; D is ambiguous. This CDR3 contains 16 residues. Looked up from germline, CDR1 is MNHEY and CDR2 is SVGAGI. Trimming left V 2 bases short and J 3 bases short, with 17 bases between. This CDR3 is CASSYGAGREGYEQYF. The CDR3 nucleotides are TGTGCCAGCAGTTACGGTGCAGGCCGAGAAGGCTACGAGCAGTACTTC.

V is TRBV12-3 or TRBV12-4 and J is TRBJ1-6; 10 positions match TRBD1. After removal of 5 bases from V and 7 bases from J, the junction contained 5 bases not matched to a gene. This CDR3 has 15 amino acids. CDR3 DNA: TGTGCCAGCAGTCCGTGGGGACAGGGGAATTCACCCCTCCACTTT. As protein: CASSPWGQGNSPLHF.

The rearrangement joins TRBV7-3 to TRBJ2-5; 16 positions agree with TRBD2. The CDR3 runs 16 residues. J gave up 5 bases and V 4 bases, and 4 bases lay outside the gene matches. Germline V gives CDR1 SGHTA, CDR2 FQGTGA. CDR3 nucleotide sequence: TGTGCCAGCAGCTCGGGACTAGCGGGGGGGAGGGAGACCCAGTACTTC. The encoded protein is CASSSGLAGGRETQYF.